This T cell receptor beta chain was recovered during a study of blood T cells in healthy people across ages. Using a J-beta primer mix together with a sample-barcoded 5' primer, a second PCR was run for about 6 to 11 cycles. TCRdb re-derived calls from the 5' RACE reads in MiXCR, one entry per CDR3 protein. The top ten hold roughly 8% of the sample, which has some 1.7 million distinct CDR3 sequences, roughly 27% seen once. The CDR3 runs 14 residues. The germline V and J ends were trimmed by 1 base and 2 bases, with 8 bases remaining between them. Germline CDR1 reads SGHTA; CDR2 reads FQGNSA. The origin of this receptor is a woman aged 25 to 45 in good health. This rearrangement joins TRBV7-2 to TRBJ1-1; D is undetermined. Sequenced sample: blood. The CDR3 DNA is TGTGCCAGCAGCTTAGTTAGGGCCAACACTGAAGCTTTCTTT. It is translated as CASSLVRANTEAFF.